The 6 T cell receptor beta chains presented below share a single source sample, sequenced in a study of patients and donors after allogeneic stem cell transplantation. TCRdb reprocessed the RT-PCR reads via MiXCR and lists one record per CDR3 protein. Here the sample spans about 230,000 distinct CDR3 sequences, 13% to 15% being singletons. What was sequenced was blood, either unsorted or a sorted T cell fraction (not recorded which). The receptor source for this set is a human donor who was either an allogeneic HSCT recipient or a stem cell or donor lymphocyte infusion donor (not recorded which). It is not recorded whose cells these are; they may come from a transplant donor.

This clonotype was observed a few times. This sequence joins TRBV12-3 or TRBV12-4 and TRBJ1-6; tentative D call: TRBD1 (5 bases). CDR3 length equals 14 residues. V dropped 2 bases and J dropped 7 bases, with 9 bases sitting between them. The CDR3 nucleotides read TGTGCCAGCAGTTTATTAGGGGAAAATTCACCCCTCCACTTT. Its protein is CASSLLGENSPLHF.

This clonotype is a singleton in its sample. The rearrangement joins TRBV7-2 to TRBJ2-7; 8 positions agree with TRBD1. V shed 7 bases and J 4 bases; nucleotides not matched to a gene: 12. Germline CDR1 reads SGHTA; CDR2 reads FQGNSA. The CDR3 loop spans 15 amino acids. Here the CDR3 DNA reads TGTGCCAGCACCCCGTTCTTGCAGGGGGCATACGAGCAGTACTTC. As protein: CASTPFLQGAYEQYF.

The rearrangement links TRBV28 to TRBJ1-1, with 7 bases identical to TRBD1. This CDR3 has 16 residues. Germline V gene lookup returns CDR1 MDHEN and CDR2 SYDVKM. V lost 7 bases, J lost 6 bases, and 17 bases stayed unmatched. CDR3 protein: CASITRGGGFAAEAFF. The CDR3 DNA reads as TGTGCCAGCATCACACGCGGAGGGGGCTTCGCAGCTGAAGCTTTCTTT. Supplemented by reference TRBV28 and TRBJ1-1, the full variable domain reads DVKVTQSSRYLVKRTGEKVFLECVQDMDHENMFWYRQDPGLGLRLIYFSYDVKMKEKGDIPEGYSVSREKKERFSLILESASTNQTSMYLCASITRGGGFAAEAFFGQGTRLTVV.

This clonotype has at least ten counts. V and J are TRBV5-1 and TRBJ1-2, with D unclear. This CDR3 region has 14 residues. The V and J ends lost 4 bases and 4 bases respectively, with 14 bases between them. Germline CDR1 and CDR2: SGHRS and YFSETQ. The CDR3 DNA reads TGCGCCAGCAGCCAAGGACGTGCCGTCTATGGCTACACCTTC. This gives the protein CASSQGRAVYGYTF.

There are many counts of this clonotype. This chain links TRBV20-1 with TRBJ1-1; D gene unclear. The germline gives CDR1 DFQATT, CDR2 SNEGSKA (reference sequence). V lost 3 bases and J 7 bases, leaving 15 bases between the germline ends. The CDR3 extends over 13 amino acids. The CDR3 region has the DNA TGCAGTGCTAGTAACCCCACCGGGAATGAAGCTTTCTTT. Its protein is CSASNPTGNEAFF.

This clonotype appeared many times. This rearrangement joins TRBV14 to TRBJ2-2, with D hard to call. Germline V gives CDR1 SGHDN, CDR2 FVKESK. V lost 2 bases and J lost 2, with 6 bases in between. The CDR3 is 14 amino acids. Here the CDR3 reads CASSQLDNTGELFF. CDR3 bases: TGTGCCAGCAGCCAATTAGATAACACCGGGGAGCTGTTTTTT.